This TCR beta chain was profiled in a study of human T cells and chemical hapten exposure. Broader study findings: Expanded TCRs were compared with controls, and the expanded TCRs formed significantly more large CDR3 similarity clusters.

TCRdb re-derived calls from the RACE reads in MiXCR, one entry per CDR3 protein. The sample holds about 140,000 distinct CDR3 sequences, roughly 10% seen once. Sample time point: patch test 2, 6 weeks after DPC sensitization. The sample's treatment: therapeutic diphenylcyclopropenone sensitization with weekly scalp DPC. RNA extraction used unfractionated whole blood as the source of total RNA. This clonotype appeared a single time. Antigen specificity is unknown. The CDR3 totals 12 residues. Germline V gene lookup returns CDR1 SQVTM and CDR2 ANQGSEA. Between the trimmed V and J ends, which lost 4 bases and 0 bases, there was a span of 7 bases.

The source was whole blood, collected in connection with sensitization to the hapten diphenylcyclopropenone (DPC). This TCR derives from a woman between 50 and 59 years old with alopecia areata. Some clones in this sample may be carry-over from other donors' samples. V and J are TRBV29-1 and TRBJ2-7; D is undetermined. CDR3 in DNA: TGCAGCGTTGTTGGACCCTCCTACGAGCAGTACTTC. It codes for CSVVGPSYEQYF.